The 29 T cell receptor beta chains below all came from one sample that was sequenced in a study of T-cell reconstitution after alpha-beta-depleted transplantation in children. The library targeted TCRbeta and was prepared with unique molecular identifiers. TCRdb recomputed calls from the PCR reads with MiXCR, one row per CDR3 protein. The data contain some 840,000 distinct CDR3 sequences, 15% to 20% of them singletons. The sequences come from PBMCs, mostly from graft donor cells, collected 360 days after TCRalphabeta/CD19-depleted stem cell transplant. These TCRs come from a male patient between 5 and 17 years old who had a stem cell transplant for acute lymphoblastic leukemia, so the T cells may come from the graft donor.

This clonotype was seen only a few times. The CDR3 DNA is TGTGCCAGCAGTACCCAGGGGGTCACTAACTATGGCTACACCTTC. Translating it yields CASSTQGVTNYGYTF. The genes are TRBV2 and TRBJ1-2, with 7 bases lining up with TRBD1. CDR3 length: 15 residues. The germline V gene has CDR1 SNHLY and CDR2 FYNNEI. Germline trimming cut 5 bases from V and 0 bases from J; bases unmatched to any gene: 6.

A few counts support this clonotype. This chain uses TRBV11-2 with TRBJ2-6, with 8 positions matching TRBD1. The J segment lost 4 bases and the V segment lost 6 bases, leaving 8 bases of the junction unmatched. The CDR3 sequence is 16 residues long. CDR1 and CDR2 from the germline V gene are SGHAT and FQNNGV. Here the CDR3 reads CASRPQGASGANVLTF. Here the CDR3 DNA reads TGTGCCAGCAGACCCCAGGGGGCATCAGGGGCCAACGTCCTGACTTTC.

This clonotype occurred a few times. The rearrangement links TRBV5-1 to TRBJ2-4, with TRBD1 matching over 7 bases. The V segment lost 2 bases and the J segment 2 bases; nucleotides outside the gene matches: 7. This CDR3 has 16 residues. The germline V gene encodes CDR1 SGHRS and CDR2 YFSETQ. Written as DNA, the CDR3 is TGCGCCAGCAGCTTAATAACAGGGGTGCCCAAAAACATTCAGTACTTC. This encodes CASSLITGVPKNIQYF.

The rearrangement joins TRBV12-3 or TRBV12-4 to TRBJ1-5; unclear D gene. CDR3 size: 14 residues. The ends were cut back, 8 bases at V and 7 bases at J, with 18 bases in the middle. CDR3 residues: CASSVGRTGQPQHF. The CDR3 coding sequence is TGTGCCAGCTCTGTCGGACGGACTGGGCAGCCCCAGCATTTT.

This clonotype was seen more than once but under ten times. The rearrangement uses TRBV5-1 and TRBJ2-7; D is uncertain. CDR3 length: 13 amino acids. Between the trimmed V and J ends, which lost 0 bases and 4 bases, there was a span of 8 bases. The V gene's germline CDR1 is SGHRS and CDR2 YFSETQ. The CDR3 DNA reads TGCGCCAGCAGCTTGGGTCAGAAATACGAGCAGTACTTC. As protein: CASSLGQKYEQYF. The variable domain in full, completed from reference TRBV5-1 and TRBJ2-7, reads KAGVTQTPRYLIKTRGQQVTLSCSPISGHRSVSWYQQTPGQGLQFLFEYFSETQRNKGNFPGRFSGRQFSNSRSEMNVSTLELGDSALYLCASSLGQKYEQYFGPGTRLTVT.

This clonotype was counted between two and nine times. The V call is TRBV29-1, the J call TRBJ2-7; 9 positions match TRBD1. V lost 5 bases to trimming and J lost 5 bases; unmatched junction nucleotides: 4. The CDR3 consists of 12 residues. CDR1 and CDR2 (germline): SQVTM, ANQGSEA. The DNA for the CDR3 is TGCAGCGTTCCCGGGACAGGGAACGAGCAGTACTTC. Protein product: CSVPGTGNEQYF.

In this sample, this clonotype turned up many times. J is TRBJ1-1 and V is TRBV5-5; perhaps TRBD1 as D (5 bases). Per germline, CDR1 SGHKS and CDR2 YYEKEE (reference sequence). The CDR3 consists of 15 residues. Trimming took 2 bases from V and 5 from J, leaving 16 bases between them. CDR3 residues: CASSFLEGVSTEAFF. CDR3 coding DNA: TGTGCCAGCAGCTTCCTCGAAGGGGTTAGTACTGAAGCTTTCTTT. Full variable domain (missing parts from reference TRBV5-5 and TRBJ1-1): DAGVTQSPTHLIKTRGQQVTLRCSPISGHKSVSWYQQVLGQGPQFIFQYYEKEERGRGNFPDRFSARQFPNYSSELNVNALLLGDSALYLCASSFLEGVSTEAFFGQGTRLTVV.

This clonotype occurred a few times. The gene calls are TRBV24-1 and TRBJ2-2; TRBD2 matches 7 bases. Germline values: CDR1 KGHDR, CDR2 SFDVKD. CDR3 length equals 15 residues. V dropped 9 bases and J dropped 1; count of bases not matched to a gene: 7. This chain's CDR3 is CATWERDKNTGELFF. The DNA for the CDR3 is TGTGCCACCTGGGAGCGGGATAAGAACACCGGGGAGCTGTTTTTT.

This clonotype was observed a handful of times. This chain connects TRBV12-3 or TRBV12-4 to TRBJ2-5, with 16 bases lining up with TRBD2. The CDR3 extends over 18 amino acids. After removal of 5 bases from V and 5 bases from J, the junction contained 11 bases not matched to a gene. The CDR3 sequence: CASSLSGTSGRAEETQYF. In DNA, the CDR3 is TGTGCCAGCAGTCTTTCCGGGACTAGCGGGAGGGCCGAGGAGACCCAGTACTTC.

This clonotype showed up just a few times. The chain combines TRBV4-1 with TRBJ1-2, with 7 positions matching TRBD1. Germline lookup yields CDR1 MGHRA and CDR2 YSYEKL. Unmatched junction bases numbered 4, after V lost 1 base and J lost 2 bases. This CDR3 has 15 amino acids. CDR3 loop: CASSQGQGLNYGYTF. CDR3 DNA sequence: TGCGCCAGCAGCCAAGGACAGGGTTTAAACTATGGCTACACCTTC.

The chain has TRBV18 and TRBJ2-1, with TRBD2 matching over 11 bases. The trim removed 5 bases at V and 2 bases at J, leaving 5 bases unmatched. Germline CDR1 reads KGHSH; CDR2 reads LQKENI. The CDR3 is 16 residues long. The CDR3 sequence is CASSSLLAGAYNEQFF. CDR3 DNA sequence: TGTGCCAGCTCATCATTACTAGCGGGAGCCTACAATGAGCAGTTCTTC.

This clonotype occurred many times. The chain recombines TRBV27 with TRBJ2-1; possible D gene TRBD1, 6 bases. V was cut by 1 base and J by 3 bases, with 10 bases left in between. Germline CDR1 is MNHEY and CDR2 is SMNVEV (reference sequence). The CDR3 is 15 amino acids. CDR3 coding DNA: TGTGCCAGCAGTTTATATCAGGGGAACTACAATGAGCAGTTCTTC. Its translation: CASSLYQGNYNEQFF.

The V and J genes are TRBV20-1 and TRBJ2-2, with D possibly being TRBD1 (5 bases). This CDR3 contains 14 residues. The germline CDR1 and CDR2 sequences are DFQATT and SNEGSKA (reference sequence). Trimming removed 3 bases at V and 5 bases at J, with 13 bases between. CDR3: CSASPPGHTGELFF. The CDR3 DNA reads TGCAGTGCTAGTCCTCCAGGGCATACCGGGGAGCTGTTTTTT.

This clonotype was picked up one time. The CDR3 is CAWSAAGQGLWKQYF. The CDR3 coding sequence is TGTGCCTGGAGTGCTGCGGGACAGGGTTTATGGAAGCAGTATTTT. V usage is TRBV30 and J usage is TRBJ2-3; 9 bases fit TRBD1. With V trimmed by 1 base and J by 11 bases, 13 bases remained unmatched. The CDR3 contains 15 residues. The V gene's germline CDR1 is GTSNPN and CDR2 SVGIG (reference sequence).

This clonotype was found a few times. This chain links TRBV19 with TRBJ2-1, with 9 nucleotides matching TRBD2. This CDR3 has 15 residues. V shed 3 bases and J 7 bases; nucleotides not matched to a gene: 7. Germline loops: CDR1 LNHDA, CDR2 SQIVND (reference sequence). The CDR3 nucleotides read TGTGCCAGTAGTATCGGTAGCGGGAGCGGAAATGAGCAGTTCTTC. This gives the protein CASSIGSGSGNEQFF.

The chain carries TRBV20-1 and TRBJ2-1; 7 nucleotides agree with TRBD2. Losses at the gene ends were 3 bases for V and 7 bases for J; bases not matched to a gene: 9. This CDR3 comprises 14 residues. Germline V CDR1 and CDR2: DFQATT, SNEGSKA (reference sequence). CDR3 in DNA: TGCAGTGCTAGCTTGCGGGAGTTTAGGAATGAGCAGTTCTTC. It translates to CSASLREFRNEQFF.

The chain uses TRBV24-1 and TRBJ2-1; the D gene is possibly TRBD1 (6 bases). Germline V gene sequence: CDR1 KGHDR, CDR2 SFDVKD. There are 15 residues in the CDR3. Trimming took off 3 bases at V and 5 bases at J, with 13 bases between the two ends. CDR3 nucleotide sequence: TGTGCCACCAGTGATAGGGGTCAGGGGAACAATGAGCAGTTCTTC. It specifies CATSDRGQGNNEQFF.

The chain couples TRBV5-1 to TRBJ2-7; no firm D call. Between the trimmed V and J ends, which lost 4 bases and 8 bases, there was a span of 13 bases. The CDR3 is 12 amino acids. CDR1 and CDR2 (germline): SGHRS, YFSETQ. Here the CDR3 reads CASSRTTAQQYF. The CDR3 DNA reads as TGCGCCAGCAGCAGAACTACCGCTCAGCAGTACTTC.

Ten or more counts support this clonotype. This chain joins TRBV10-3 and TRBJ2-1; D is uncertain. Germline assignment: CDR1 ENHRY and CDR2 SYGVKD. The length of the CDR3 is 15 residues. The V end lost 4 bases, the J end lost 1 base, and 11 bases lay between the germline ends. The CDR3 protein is CAISGASRSYNEQFF. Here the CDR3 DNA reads TGTGCCATCAGTGGGGCCTCGCGGTCCTACAATGAGCAGTTCTTC.

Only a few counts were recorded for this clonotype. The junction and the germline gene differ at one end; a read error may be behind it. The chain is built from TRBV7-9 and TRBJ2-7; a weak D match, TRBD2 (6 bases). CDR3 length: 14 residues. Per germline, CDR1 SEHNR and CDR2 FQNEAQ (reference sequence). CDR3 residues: CASSSGTAPYGQYF. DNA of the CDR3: TGTGCCAGCAGCTCCGGGACTGCCCCCTACGGGCAGTACTTC. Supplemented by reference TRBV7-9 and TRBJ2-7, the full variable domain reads DTGVSQNPRHKITKRGQNVTFRCDPISEHNRLYWYRQTLGQGPEFLTYFQNEAQLEKSRLLSDRFSAERPKGSFSTLEIQRTEQGDSAMYLCASSSGTAPYGQYFGPGTRLTVT.

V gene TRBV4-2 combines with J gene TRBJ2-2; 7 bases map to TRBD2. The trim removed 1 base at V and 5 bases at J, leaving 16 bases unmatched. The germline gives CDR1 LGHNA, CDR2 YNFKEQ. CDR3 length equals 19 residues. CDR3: CASSQGGGVQGVDTGELFF. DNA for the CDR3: TGTGCCAGCAGCCAAGGGGGGGGGGTGCAGGGTGTAGATACCGGGGAGCTGTTTTTT.

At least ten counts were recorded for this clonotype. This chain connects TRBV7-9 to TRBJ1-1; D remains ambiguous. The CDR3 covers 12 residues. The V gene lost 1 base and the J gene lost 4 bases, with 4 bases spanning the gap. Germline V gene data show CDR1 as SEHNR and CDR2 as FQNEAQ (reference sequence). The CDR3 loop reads CASSLVLTEAFF. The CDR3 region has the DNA TGTGCCAGCAGCTTAGTCCTCACTGAAGCTTTCTTT.

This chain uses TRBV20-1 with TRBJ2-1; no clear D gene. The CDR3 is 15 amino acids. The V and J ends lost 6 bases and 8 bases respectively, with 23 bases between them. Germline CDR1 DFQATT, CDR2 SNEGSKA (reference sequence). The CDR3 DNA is TGCAGTGCCCCCCGTGGGCACGGACCTTTGGATGAGCAGTTCTTC. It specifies CSAPRGHGPLDEQFF.

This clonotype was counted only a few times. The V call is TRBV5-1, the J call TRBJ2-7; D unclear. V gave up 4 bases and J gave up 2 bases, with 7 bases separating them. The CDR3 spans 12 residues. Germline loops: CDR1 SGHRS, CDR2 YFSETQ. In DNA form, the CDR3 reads TGCGCCAGCAGCCGGCCACCCTACGAGCAGTACTTC. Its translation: CASSRPPYEQYF.

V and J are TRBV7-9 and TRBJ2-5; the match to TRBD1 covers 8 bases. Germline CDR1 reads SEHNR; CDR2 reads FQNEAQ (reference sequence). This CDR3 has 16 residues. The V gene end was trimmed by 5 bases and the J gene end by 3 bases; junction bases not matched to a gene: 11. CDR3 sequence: CASSDRTGWREETQYF. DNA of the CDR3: TGTGCCAGCAGCGATAGGACAGGGTGGAGGGAAGAGACCCAGTACTTC.

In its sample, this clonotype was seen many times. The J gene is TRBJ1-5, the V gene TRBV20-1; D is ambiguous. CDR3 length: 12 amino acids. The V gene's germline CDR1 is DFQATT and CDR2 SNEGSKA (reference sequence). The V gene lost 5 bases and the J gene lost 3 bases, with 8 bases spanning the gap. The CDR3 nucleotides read TGCAGTGCTCGTAGGGTCAATCAGCCCCAGCATTTT. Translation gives CSARRVNQPQHF.

CDR3 amino acids: CASSYVGPNYGYTF. Written as DNA, the CDR3 is TGTGCCAGCAGTTACGTCGGGCCAAACTATGGCTACACCTTC. The chain couples TRBV6-5 to TRBJ1-2; no clear D gene. This CDR3 is 14 amino acids long. Deletions cut 2 bases from V and 2 bases from J, with 9 bases between. Germline values: CDR1 MNHEY, CDR2 SVGAGI.

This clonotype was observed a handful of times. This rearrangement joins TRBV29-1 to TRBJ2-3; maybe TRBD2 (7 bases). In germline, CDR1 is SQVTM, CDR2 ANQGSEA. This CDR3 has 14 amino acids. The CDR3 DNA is TGCACCTTTTGCGGCGGGGGCCTCGCGGATACGCAGTATTTT. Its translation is CTFCGGGLADTQYF.

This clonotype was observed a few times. The CDR3 region is CASATSGSWTGELFF. The CDR3 coding sequence is TGCGCCAGCGCTACTAGCGGGAGTTGGACCGGGGAGCTGTTTTTT. The V gene is TRBV5-1, the J gene TRBJ2-2; 11 positions match TRBD2. This CDR3 is built from 15 residues. Looked up from germline, CDR1 is SGHRS and CDR2 is YFSETQ. V was clipped by 7 bases and J by 5 bases; unmatched bases: 7. The variable domain in full, with the rest retrieved from reference TRBV5-1 and TRBJ2-2, is KAGVTQTPRYLIKTRGQQVTLSCSPISGHRSVSWYQQTPGQGLQFLFEYFSETQRNKGNFPGRFSGRQFSNSRSEMNVSTLELGDSALYLCASATSGSWTGELFFGEGSRLTVL.